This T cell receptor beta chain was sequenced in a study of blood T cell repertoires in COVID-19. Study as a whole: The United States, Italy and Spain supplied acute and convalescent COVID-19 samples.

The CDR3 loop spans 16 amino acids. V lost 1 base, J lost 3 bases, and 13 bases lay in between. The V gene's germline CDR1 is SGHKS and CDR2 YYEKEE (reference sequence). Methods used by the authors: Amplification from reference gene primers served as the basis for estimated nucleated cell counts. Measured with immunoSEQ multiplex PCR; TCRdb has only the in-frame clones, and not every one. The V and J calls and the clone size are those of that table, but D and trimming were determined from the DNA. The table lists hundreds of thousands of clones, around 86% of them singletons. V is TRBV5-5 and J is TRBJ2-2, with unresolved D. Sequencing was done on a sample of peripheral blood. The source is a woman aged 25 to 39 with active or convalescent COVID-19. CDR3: CASSLYSEVYTGELFF. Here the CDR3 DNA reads TGTGCCAGCAGCTTGTATTCCGAGGTCTACACCGGGGAGCTGTTTTTT.